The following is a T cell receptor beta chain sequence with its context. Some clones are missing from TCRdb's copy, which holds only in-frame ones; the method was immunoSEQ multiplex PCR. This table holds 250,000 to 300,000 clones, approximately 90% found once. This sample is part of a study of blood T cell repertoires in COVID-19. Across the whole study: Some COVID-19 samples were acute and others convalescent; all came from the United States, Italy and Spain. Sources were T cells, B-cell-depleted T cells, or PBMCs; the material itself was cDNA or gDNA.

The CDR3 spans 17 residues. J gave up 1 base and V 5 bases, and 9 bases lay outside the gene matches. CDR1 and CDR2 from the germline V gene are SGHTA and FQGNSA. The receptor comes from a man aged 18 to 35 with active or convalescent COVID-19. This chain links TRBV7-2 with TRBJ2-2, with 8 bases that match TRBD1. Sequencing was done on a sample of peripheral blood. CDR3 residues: CASSLSPGGWNTGELFF. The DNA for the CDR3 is TGTGCCAGCAGCCTCTCACCAGGGGGCTGGAACACCGGGGAGCTGTTTTTT.